This T cell receptor beta chain was observed in a study of T cell responses to AZD1222 COVID-19 vaccine. Study-level findings and limits: White British ancestry dominated among donors, who included more females, and clonal diversity was possibly underestimated. After the peak T cell response, and only then, were repertoires sampled.

The assay was immunoSEQ multiplex PCR, and TCRdb's table has in-frame clones only and misses some. This sample has approximately 120,000 clones, with approximately 91% found just once. A note on this clone: Its antigen is still unknown.

This CDR3 comprises 15 residues. The germline V gene has CDR1 MGHDK and CDR2 SYGVNS. Trimming at V came to 7 bases and at J to 9 bases, leaving 11 bases not matched to a gene. V usage is TRBV25-1 and J usage is TRBJ1-6; 8 nucleotides align to TRBD1. The sequenced sample was peripheral blood, obtained 28 days after the second AZD1222 dose. This TCR came from an adult who received the AZD1222 COVID-19 vaccine. The CDR3 nucleotides read TGTGCCAGCATCCCACAGGGGGTCGGCATTTCACCCCTCCACTTT. Protein: CASIPQGVGISPLHF.